This T cell receptor (beta chain) was found in a study of blood T cell repertoires in COVID-19. Study information: COVID-19 samples, acute and convalescent, were from the United States, Italy and Spain. T cells, B-cell-depleted T cells, or PBMCs supplied cDNA or gDNA.

The assay was immunoSEQ multiplex PCR, and TCRdb's table has in-frame clones only and misses some. This table has 100,000 to 150,000 clones, roughly 86% appearing once. V dropped 3 bases and J dropped 10; count of bases not matched to a gene: 9. CDR1 and CDR2 from the germline V gene are DFQATT and SNEGSKA (reference sequence). This CDR3 contains 14 residues. This sequence joins TRBV20-1 and TRBJ1-6, with 7 bases that match TRBD1. The sequencing sample was made of peripheral blood. This receptor was identified in a human donor in a cohort sampled during active COVID-19. CDR3 amino acids: CSASTSRGRSPLHF. CDR3 DNA sequence: TGCAGTGCTAGTACGTCCAGGGGGAGGTCACCCCTCCACTTT.